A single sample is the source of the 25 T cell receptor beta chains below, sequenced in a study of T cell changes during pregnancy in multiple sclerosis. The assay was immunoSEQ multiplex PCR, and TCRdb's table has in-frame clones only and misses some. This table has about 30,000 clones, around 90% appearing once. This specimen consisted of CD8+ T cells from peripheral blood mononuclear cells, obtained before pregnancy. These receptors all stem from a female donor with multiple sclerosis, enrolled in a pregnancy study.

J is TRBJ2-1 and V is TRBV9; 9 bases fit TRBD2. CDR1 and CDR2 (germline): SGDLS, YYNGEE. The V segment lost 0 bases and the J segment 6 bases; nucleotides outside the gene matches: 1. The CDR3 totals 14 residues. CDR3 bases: TGTGCCAGCAGCGTAGGCGGGAGGGCCAATGAGCAGTTCTTC. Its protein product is CASSVGGRANEQFF. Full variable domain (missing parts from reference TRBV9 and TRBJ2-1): DSGVTQTPKHLITATGQRVTLRCSPRSGDLSVYWYQQSLDQGLQFLIQYYNGEERAKGNILERFSAQQFPDLHSELNLSSLELGDSALYFCASSVGGRANEQFFGPGTRLTVL.

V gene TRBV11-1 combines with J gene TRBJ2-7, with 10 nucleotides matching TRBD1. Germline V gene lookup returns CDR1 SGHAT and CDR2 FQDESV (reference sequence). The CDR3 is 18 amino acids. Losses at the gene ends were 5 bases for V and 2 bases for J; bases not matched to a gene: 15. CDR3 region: CASSQYLRDRGNTYEQYF. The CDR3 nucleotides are TGTGCCAGCAGCCAATATTTACGGGACAGGGGAAACACCTACGAGCAGTACTTC.

The CDR3 reads CASSPGLPYEQYF. As DNA, the CDR3 is TGTGCCAGCAGCCCTGGGCTTCCCTACGAGCAGTACTTC. The chain uses TRBV5-8 and TRBJ2-7; D is unresolved. Germline V gene sequence: CDR1 SGHTS, CDR2 YDEGEE. The V end lost 4 bases, the J end lost 2 bases, and 10 bases lay between the germline ends. This CDR3 is 13 amino acids long.

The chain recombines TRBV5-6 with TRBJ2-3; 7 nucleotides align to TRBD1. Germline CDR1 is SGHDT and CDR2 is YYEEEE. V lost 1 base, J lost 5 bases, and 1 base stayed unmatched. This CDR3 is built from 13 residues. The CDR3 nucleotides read TGTGCCAGCAGCTTGACAGGGGTAGATACGCAGTATTTT. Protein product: CASSLTGVDTQYF.

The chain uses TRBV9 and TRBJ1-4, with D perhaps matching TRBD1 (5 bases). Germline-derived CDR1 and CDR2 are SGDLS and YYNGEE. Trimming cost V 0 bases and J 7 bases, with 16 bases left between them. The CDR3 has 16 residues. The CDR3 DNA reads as TGTGCCAGCAGCGTAGGAGCTCTAGGCGGGGGTGAAAAACTGTTTTTT. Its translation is CASSVGALGGGEKLFF. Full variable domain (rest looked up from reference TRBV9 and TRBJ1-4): DSGVTQTPKHLITATGQRVTLRCSPRSGDLSVYWYQQSLDQGLQFLIQYYNGEERAKGNILERFSAQQFPDLHSELNLSSLELGDSALYFCASSVGALGGGEKLFFGSGTQLSVL.

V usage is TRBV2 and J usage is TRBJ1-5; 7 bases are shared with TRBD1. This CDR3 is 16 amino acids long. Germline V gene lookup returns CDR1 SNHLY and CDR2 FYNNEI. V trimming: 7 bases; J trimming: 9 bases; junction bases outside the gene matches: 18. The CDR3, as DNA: TGTGCCAGCAAGACAGGGAAGGAGCCCCACAAGGGGCCCCAGCATTTT. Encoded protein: CASKTGKEPHKGPQHF.

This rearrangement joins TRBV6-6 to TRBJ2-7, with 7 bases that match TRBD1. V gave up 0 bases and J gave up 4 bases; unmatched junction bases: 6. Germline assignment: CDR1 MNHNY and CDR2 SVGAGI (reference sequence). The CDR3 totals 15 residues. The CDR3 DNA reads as TGTGCCAGCAGTTACTCACCATCGACAGGGTACGAGCAGTACTTC. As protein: CASSYSPSTGYEQYF.

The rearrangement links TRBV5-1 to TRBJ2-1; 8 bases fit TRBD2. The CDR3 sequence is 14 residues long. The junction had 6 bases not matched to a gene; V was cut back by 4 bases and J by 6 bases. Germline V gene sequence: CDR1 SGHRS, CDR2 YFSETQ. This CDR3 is CASSVGLDGNEQFF. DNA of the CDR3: TGCGCCAGCAGCGTGGGACTAGACGGCAATGAGCAGTTCTTC.

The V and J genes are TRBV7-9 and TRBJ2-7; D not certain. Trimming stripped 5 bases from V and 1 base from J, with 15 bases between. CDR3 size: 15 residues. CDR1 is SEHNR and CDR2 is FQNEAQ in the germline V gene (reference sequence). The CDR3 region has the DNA TGTGCCAGCAGCACGACACCCATCTCATCCTACGAGCAGTACTTC. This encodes CASSTTPISSYEQYF.

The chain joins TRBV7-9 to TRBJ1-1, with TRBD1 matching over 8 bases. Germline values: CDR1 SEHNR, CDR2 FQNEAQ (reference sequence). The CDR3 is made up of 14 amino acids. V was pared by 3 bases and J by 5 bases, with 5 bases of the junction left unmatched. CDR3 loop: CASSFAGGGTEAFF. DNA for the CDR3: TGTGCCAGCAGCTTTGCAGGGGGCGGGACTGAAGCTTTCTTT.

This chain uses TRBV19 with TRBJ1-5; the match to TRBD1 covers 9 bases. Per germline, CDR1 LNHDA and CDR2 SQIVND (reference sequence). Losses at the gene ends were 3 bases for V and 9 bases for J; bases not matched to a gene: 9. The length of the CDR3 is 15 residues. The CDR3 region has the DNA TGTGCCAGTAGTATCCCGGACAGGGGCCCATGGCCCCAGCATTTT. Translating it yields CASSIPDRGPWPQHF.

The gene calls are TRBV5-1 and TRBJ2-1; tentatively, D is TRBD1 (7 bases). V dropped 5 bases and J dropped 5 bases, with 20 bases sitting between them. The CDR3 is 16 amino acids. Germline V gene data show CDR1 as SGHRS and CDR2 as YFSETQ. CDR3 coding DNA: TGCGCCAGCAGAACAGGGGTCGGGCCGGGAGACAATGAGCAGTTCTTC. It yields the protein CASRTGVGPGDNEQFF.

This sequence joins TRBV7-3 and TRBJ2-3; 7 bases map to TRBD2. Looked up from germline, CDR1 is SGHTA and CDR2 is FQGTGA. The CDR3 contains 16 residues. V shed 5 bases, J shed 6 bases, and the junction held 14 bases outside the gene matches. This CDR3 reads CASSPLGADGGDTQYF. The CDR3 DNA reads TGTGCCAGCAGCCCCTTAGGGGCCGACGGGGGGGATACGCAGTATTTT.

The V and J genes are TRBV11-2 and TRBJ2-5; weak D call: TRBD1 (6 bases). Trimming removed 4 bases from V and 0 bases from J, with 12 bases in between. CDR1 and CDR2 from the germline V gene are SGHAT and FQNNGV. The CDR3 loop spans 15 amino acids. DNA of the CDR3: TGTGCCAGCAGCTCGACAGGAGGACACCAAGAGACCCAGTACTTC. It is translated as CASSSTGGHQETQYF.

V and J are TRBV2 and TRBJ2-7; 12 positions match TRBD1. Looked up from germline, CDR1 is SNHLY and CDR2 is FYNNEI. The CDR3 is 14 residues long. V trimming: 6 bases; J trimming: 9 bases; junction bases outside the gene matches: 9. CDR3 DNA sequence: TGTGCCAGCAGATTGAAGGGGACAGGGGGCGCGCAGTACTTC. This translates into CASRLKGTGGAQYF.

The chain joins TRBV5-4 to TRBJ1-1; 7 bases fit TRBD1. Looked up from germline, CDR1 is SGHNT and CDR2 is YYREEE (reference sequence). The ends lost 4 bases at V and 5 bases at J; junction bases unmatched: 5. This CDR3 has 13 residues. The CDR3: CASSISGGTEAFF. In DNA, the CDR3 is TGTGCCAGCAGCATATCAGGGGGGACTGAAGCTTTCTTT.

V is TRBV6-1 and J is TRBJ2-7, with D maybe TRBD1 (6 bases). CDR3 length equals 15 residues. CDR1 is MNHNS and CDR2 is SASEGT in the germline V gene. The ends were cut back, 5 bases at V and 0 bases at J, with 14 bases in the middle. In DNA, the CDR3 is TGTGCCAGCAGTCCGTTACAGGGAAGCTCCTACGAGCAGTACTTC. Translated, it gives CASSPLQGSSYEQYF.

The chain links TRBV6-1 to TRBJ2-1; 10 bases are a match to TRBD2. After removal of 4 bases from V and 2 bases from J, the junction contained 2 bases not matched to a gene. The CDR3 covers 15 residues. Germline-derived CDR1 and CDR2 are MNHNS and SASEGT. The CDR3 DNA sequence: TGTGCCAGCAGTGCCCTAGCGGGGGCCTACAATGAGCAGTTCTTC. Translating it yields CASSALAGAYNEQFF.

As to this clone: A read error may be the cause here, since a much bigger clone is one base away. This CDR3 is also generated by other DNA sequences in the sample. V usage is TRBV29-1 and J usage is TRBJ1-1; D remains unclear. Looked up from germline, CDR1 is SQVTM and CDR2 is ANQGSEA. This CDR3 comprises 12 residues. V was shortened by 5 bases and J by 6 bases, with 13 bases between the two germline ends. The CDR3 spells CSVTAMRAEAFF. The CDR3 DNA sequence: TGCAGCGTTACCGCCATGAGGGCTGAAGCTTTCTTT. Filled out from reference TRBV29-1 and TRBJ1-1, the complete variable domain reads SAVISQKPSRDICQRGTSLTIQCQVDSQVTMMFWYRQQPGQSLTLIATANQGSEATYESGFVIDKFPISRPNLTFSTLTVSNMSPEDSSIYLCSVTAMRAEAFFGQGTRLTVV.

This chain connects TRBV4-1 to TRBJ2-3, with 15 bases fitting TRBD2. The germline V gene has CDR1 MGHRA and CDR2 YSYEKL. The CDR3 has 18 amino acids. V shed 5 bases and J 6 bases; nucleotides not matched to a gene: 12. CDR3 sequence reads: CASSYNPGLAGGRDTQYF. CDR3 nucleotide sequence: TGCGCCAGCAGCTATAATCCGGGACTAGCGGGGGGTAGGGATACGCAGTATTTT.

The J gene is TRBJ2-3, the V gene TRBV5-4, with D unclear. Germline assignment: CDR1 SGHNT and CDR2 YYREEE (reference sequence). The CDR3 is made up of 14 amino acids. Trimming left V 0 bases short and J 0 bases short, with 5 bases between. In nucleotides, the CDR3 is TGTGCCAGCAGCTTGGCAGGAAGCACAGATACGCAGTATTTT. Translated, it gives CASSLAGSTDTQYF.

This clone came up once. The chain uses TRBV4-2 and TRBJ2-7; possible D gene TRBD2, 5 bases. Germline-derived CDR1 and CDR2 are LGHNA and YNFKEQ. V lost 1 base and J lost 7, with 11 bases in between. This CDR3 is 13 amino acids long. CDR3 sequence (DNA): TGTGCCAGCAGCCAAGGGACTTTAGGGGAGCAGTACTTC. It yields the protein CASSQGTLGEQYF.

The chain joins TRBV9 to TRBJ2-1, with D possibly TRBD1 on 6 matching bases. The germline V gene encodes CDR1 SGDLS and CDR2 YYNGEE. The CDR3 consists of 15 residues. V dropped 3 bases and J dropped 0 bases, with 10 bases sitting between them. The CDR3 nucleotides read TGTGCCAGCAGCGCTACAGGGAGCTCCTACAATGAGCAGTTCTTC. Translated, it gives CASSATGSSYNEQFF.

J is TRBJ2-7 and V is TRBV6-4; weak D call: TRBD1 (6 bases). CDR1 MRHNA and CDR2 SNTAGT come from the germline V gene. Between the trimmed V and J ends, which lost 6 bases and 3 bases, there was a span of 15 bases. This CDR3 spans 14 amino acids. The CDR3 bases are TGTGCCAGCAGGATCCCGGACAGCCTCTACGAGCAGTACTTC. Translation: CASRIPDSLYEQYF.

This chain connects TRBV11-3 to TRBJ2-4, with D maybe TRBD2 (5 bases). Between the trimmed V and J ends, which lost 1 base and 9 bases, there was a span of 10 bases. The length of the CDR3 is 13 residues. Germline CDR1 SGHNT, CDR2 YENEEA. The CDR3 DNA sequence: TGTGCCAGCAGCTTAGTCGCAGGAGGCATTCAGTACTTC. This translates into CASSLVAGGIQYF.